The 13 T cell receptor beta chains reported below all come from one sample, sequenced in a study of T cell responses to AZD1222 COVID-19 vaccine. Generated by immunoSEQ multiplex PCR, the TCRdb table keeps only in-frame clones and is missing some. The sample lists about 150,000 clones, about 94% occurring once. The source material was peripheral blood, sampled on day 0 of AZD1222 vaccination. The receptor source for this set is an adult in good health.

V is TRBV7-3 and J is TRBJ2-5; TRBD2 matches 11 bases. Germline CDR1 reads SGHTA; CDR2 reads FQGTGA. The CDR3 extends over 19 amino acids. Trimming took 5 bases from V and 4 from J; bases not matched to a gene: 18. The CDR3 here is CASSPLAGGPLGGAETQYF. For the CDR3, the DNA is TGTGCCAGCAGCCCGCTAGCGGGAGGCCCACTGGGTGGTGCAGAGACCCAGTACTTC.

The CDR3: CAGTTRTDTQYF. In nucleotides, the CDR3 is TGTGCCGGGACTACTCGCACAGATACGCAGTATTTT. This sequence joins TRBV30 and TRBJ2-3; 7 nucleotides align to TRBD2. The CDR3 contains 12 residues. The V gene's germline CDR1 is GTSNPN and CDR2 SVGIG (reference sequence). The V segment lost 8 bases and the J segment 1 base; nucleotides outside the gene matches: 3.

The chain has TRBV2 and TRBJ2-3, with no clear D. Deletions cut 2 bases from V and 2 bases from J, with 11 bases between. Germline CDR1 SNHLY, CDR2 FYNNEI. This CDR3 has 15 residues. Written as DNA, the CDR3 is TGTGCCAGCAGTGAAAATATCGGAGTCACAGATACGCAGTATTTT. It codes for CASSENIGVTDTQYF.

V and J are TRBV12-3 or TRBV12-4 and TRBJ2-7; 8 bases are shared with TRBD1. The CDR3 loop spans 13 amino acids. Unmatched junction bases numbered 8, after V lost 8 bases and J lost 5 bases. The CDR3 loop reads CASGRQGFDEQYF. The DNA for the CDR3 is TGTGCCAGCGGTCGACAGGGGTTCGACGAGCAGTACTTC.

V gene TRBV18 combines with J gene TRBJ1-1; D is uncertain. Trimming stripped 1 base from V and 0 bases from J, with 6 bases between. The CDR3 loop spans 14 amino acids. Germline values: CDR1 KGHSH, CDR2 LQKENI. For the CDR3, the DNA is TGTGCCAGCTCACCACAAGCCATGAACACTGAAGCTTTCTTT. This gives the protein CASSPQAMNTEAFF.

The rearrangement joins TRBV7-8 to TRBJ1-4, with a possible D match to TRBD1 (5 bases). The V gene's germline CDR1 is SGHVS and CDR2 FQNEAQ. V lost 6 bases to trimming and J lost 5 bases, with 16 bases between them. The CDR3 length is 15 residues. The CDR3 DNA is TGTGCCAGCAGTTCTAGAGGGGAAAGGAATGAAAAACTGTTTTTT. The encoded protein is CASSSRGERNEKLFF.

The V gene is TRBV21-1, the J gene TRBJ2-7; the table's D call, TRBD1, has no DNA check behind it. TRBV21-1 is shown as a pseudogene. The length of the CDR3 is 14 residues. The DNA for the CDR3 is TGTGCCAGCAGCAAAGATCCAGGGGGGTACGAGCAGTACTTC. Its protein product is CASSKDPGGYEQYF.

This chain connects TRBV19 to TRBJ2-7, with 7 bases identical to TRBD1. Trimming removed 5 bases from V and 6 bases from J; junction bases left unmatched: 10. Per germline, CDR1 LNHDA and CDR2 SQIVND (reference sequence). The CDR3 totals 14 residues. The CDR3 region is CASSPRTGPGEQYF. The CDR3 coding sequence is TGTGCCAGTAGTCCCCGGACAGGCCCCGGCGAGCAGTACTTC.

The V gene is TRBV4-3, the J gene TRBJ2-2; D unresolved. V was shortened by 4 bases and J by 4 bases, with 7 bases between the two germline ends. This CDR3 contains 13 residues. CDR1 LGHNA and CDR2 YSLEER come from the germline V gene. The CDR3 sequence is CASSPGRTGELFF. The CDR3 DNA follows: TGCGCCAGCAGCCCGGGCCGCACCGGGGAGCTGTTTTTT.

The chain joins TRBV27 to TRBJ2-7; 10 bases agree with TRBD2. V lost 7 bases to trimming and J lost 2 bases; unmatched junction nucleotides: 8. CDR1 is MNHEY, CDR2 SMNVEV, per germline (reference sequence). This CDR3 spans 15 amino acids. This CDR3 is CASKSIAGGPYEQYF. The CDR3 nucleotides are TGTGCCAGCAAAAGTATAGCGGGAGGCCCCTACGAGCAGTACTTC.

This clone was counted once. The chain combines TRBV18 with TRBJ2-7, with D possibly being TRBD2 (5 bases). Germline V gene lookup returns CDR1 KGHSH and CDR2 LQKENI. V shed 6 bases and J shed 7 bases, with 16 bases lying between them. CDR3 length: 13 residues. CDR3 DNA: TGTGCCAGCTCCCGGGGATCCGGGGATGAGCAGTACTTC. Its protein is CASSRGSGDEQYF.

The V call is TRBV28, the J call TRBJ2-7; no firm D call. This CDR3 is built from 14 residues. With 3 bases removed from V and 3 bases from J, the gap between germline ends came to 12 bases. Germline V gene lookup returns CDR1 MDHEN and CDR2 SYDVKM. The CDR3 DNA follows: TGTGCCAGCAGTTTGGTGGGCGCCTACTACGAGCAGTACTTC. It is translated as CASSLVGAYYEQYF.

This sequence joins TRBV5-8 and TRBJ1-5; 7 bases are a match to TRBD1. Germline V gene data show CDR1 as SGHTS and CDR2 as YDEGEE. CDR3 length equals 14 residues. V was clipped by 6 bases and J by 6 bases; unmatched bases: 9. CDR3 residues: CASTWGRGAQPQHF. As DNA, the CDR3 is TGTGCCAGCACCTGGGGCAGGGGGGCTCAGCCCCAGCATTTT. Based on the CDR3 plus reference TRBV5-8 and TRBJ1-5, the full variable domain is EAGVTQSPTHLIKTRGQQATLRCSPISGHTSVYWYQQALGLGLQFLLWYDEGEERNRGNFPPRFSGRQFPNYSSELNVNALELEDSALYLCASTWGRGAQPQHFGDGTRLSIL.